Below are 20 T cell receptor beta chains sequenced from a single sample in a study of blood T cell repertoires in COVID-19. The method was immunoSEQ multiplex PCR; TCRdb's version includes in-frame clones alone and lacks a portion of them. The data contain about 140,000 clones, under 85% of them singletons. The source material was peripheral blood. The receptors were gathered from a woman of 80 years or more in a cohort sampled during active or convalescent COVID-19.

This clone was observed once. The gene calls are TRBV27 and TRBJ1-3; TRBD1 might be the D (6 bases). The ends were cut back, 0 bases at V and 8 bases at J, with 11 bases in the middle. CDR3 length: 14 residues. CDR1 and CDR2 from the germline V gene are MNHEY and SMNVEV (reference sequence). Written as DNA, the CDR3 is TGTGCCAGCAGTTTATCAGGCAGGGGTCACACCATATATTTT. This gives the protein CASSLSGRGHTIYF.

This sequence joins TRBV30 and TRBJ2-4; D unresolved. Germline CDR1 and CDR2: GTSNPN and SVGIG (reference sequence). CDR3 size: 13 residues. V was pared by 4 bases and J by 0 bases, with 7 bases between. CDR3 nucleotides: TGTGCCTGGACTACTCTAGCCAAAAACATTCAGTACTTC. Translation: CAWTTLAKNIQYF.

This clone was recorded a few times. V is TRBV28 and J is TRBJ1-5; 7 bases are shared with TRBD1. V shed 3 bases and J 6 bases; nucleotides not matched to a gene: 5. This CDR3 region has 14 residues. Germline assignment: CDR1 MDHEN and CDR2 SYDVKM. For the CDR3, the DNA is TGTGCCAGCAGTTTTACAGGGGCGGGTCAGCCCCAGCATTTT. Translated: CASSFTGAGQPQHF.

This rearrangement joins TRBV6-2 or TRBV6-3 to TRBJ1-1; D not resolved. CDR1 and CDR2 from the germline V gene are MNHEY and SVGEGT. With 6 bases removed from V and 3 bases from J, the gap between germline ends came to 20 bases. The CDR3 spans 16 residues. As DNA, the CDR3 is TGTGCCAGCAGCCCCAGAGGGTTGGATGAGGACACTGAAGCTTTCTTT. This gives the protein CASSPRGLDEDTEAFF.

The chain is built from TRBV28 and TRBJ2-1; 7 bases fit TRBD2. CDR1 MDHEN and CDR2 SYDVKM come from the germline V gene. CDR3 length: 15 residues. The V segment lost 10 bases and the J segment 0 bases; nucleotides outside the gene matches: 9. CDR3 DNA: TGTGCCATCACGACGAGCGGGGACTCCTACAATGAGCAGTTCTTC. Its protein is CAITTSGDSYNEQFF.

This chain links TRBV5-8 with TRBJ2-7; perhaps TRBD1 as D (6 bases). V gave up 2 bases and J gave up 2 bases, with 8 bases separating them. Germline loops: CDR1 SGHTS, CDR2 YDEGEE. There are 13 residues in the CDR3. The CDR3 DNA follows: TGTGCCAGCAGCTTTCGGACAGCCTACGAGCAGTACGTC. As protein: CASSFRTAYEQYV.

CDR3 residues: CATSIWDRANGYTF. CDR3 in DNA: TGTGCCACCAGCATCTGGGACAGGGCGAATGGCTACACCTTC. V and J are TRBV24-1 and TRBJ1-2; TRBD1 matches at 9 bases. After removal of 7 bases from V and 6 bases from J, the junction contained 8 bases not matched to a gene. The CDR3 is made up of 14 amino acids. Per the germline V gene, CDR1 is KGHDR and CDR2 is SFDVKD.

CDR3 loop: CASSAWTVSRNTEAFF. DNA for the CDR3: TGTGCCAGCAGCGCCTGGACAGTGTCAAGGAACACTGAAGCTTTCTTT. The V and J genes are TRBV5-4 and TRBJ1-1, with D perhaps TRBD1 (6 bases). Germline loops: CDR1 SGHNT, CDR2 YYREEE (reference sequence). The CDR3 is 16 residues long. Trimming cost V 4 bases and J 1 base, with 17 bases left between them.

The rearrangement uses TRBV6-1 and TRBJ2-5, with unresolved D. The length of the CDR3 is 12 residues. Germline V gives CDR1 MNHNS, CDR2 SASEGT. Trimming removed 2 bases from V and 5 bases from J, with 6 bases in between. The CDR3 loop reads CASSEMRETQYF. The CDR3 nucleotides are TGTGCCAGCAGTGAAATGCGGGAGACCCAGTACTTC.

The chain is built from TRBV5-1 and TRBJ1-2, with D possibly being TRBD1 (5 bases). V gave up 4 bases and J gave up 2 bases, with 9 bases separating them. CDR3 size: 13 residues. CDR1 SGHRS and CDR2 YFSETQ come from the germline V gene. CDR3 in DNA: TGCGCCAGCAGCGAGACAGTAAACTATGGCTACACCTTC. This sequence encodes CASSETVNYGYTF. The variable domain in full, completed from reference TRBV5-1 and TRBJ1-2, reads KAGVTQTPRYLIKTRGQQVTLSCSPISGHRSVSWYQQTPGQGLQFLFEYFSETQRNKGNFPGRFSGRQFSNSRSEMNVSTLELGDSALYLCASSETVNYGYTFGSGTRLTVV.

The rearrangement links TRBV2 to TRBJ2-1, with 8 bases identical to TRBD2. The CDR3 covers 14 residues. Germline loops: CDR1 SNHLY, CDR2 FYNNEI. With 5 bases clipped from V and 5 bases from J, the junction kept 5 bases outside the gene matches. CDR3 amino acids: CASSYGTRNNEQFF. The CDR3 coding sequence is TGTGCCAGCAGTTACGGGACTAGGAACAATGAGCAGTTCTTC.

The rearrangement uses TRBV7-8 and TRBJ2-5; perhaps TRBD2 as D (7 bases). Trimming removed 5 bases at V and 5 bases at J, with 12 bases between. CDR1 is SGHVS, CDR2 FQNEAQ, per germline. This CDR3 has 13 amino acids. The CDR3 DNA is TGTGCCAGCAGCCGGGGGGCCGTCGAGACCCAGTACTTC. Amino acids: CASSRGAVETQYF.

This chain joins TRBV7-3 and TRBJ2-2; D unresolved. The CDR3 length is 15 residues. Between the trimmed V and J ends, which lost 1 base and 0 bases, there was a span of 6 bases. Germline CDR1 and CDR2: SGHTA and FQGTGA. CDR3 nucleotide sequence: TGTGCCAGCAGCTTAAGTGTCGCGAACACCGGGGAGCTGTTTTTT. Amino acid sequence: CASSLSVANTGELFF.

The rearrangement joins TRBV19 to TRBJ2-5, with 8 nucleotides matching TRBD2. CDR3 length: 15 residues. Germline trimming cut 5 bases from V and 3 bases from J; bases unmatched to any gene: 8. Germline V gene lookup returns CDR1 LNHDA and CDR2 SQIVND (reference sequence). CDR3 nucleotides: TGTGCCAGTAGTCCGCCGGGGGGGAGAGAAGAGACCCAGTACTTC. As protein: CASSPPGGREETQYF.

This clone was picked up a small number of times. The chain uses TRBV4-1 and TRBJ2-5; the match to TRBD1 covers 7 bases. The CDR3 spans 16 residues. Germline CDR1 reads MGHRA; CDR2 reads YSYEKL. Trimming took 1 base from V and 4 from J; bases not matched to a gene: 9. CDR3: CASSQGQGSNSETQYF. For the CDR3, the DNA is TGCGCCAGCAGCCAAGGACAGGGCAGCAATTCAGAGACCCAGTACTTC.

This rearrangement joins TRBV4-2 to TRBJ1-5; 9 bases align to TRBD1. CDR1 is LGHNA and CDR2 is YNFKEQ in the germline V gene. This CDR3 contains 15 residues. V lost 4 bases, J lost 2 bases, and 3 bases stayed unmatched. CDR3 residues: CASSRTGDGNQPQHF. DNA of the CDR3: TGTGCCAGCAGCCGGACAGGGGATGGCAATCAGCCCCAGCATTTT.

A remark on this clone: With a much larger clone just one base away, this may be a read error. The rearrangement joins TRBV28 to TRBJ1-2; tentatively, D is TRBD1 (6 bases). Germline values: CDR1 MDHEN, CDR2 SYDVKM. The CDR3 spans 12 residues. V lost 6 bases, J lost 8 bases, and 13 bases lay in between. The CDR3 coding sequence is TGTGCCAGCAGCCCAACAGGGTACGGCTACACCTTC. Translated: CASSPTGYGYTF.

The rearrangement joins TRBV7-3 to TRBJ2-1; 11 bases map to TRBD2. The CDR3 runs to 15 residues. CDR1 and CDR2 (germline): SGHTA, FQGTGA. The V segment lost 4 bases and the J segment 6 bases; nucleotides outside the gene matches: 5. In DNA, the CDR3 is TGTGCCAGCAGCTCCGGGACTAGCGGATTCAATGAGCAGTTCTTC. This encodes CASSSGTSGFNEQFF.

The rearrangement uses TRBV5-1 and TRBJ1-4, with D tentatively TRBD1 (5 bases). V lost 0 bases and J 3 bases, leaving 12 bases between the germline ends. The CDR3 loop spans 16 amino acids. CDR1 and CDR2 from the germline V gene are SGHRS and YFSETQ. The CDR3: CASSLGRVRSNEKLFF. In DNA, the CDR3 is TGCGCCAGCAGCTTGGGCAGGGTGCGGTCTAATGAAAAACTGTTTTTT.

CDR3 DNA sequence: TGCGCCAGCAGCCGGAGACAGGGGGCGAATGAAAAACTGTTTTTT. Residues: CASSRRQGANEKLFF. This chain joins TRBV4-3 and TRBJ1-4; 10 bases map to TRBD1. The CDR3 covers 15 residues. V was pared by 4 bases and J by 5 bases, with 4 bases of the junction left unmatched. CDR1 is LGHNA, CDR2 YSLEER, per germline.